This T cell receptor beta chain is from a study of shared clonotypes between healthy human individuals. Study-wide context: Ranging from 18 to 49 in age, donors were a couple of women and a few men.

Trimming took off 2 bases at V and 11 bases at J, with 4 bases between the two ends. The CDR3 is made up of 11 amino acids. Germline assignment: CDR1 MDHEN and CDR2 SYDVKM. In its sample, this clone was seen many times. Scientists sequenced DNA from unsorted PBMC on ten immunoSEQ deep assay plates. Sequencing was performed with immunoSEQ multiplex PCR; in TCRdb, only in-frame clones are kept and a portion is missing. Of 75,000 to 100,000 clones listed, roughly half were seen once; the top ten hold about 14%. Sample: PBMCs. The TCR comes from a middle-aged woman in good health. Some clones in this sample may be carry-over from other donors' samples. This sequence joins TRBV28 and TRBJ1-6; no reliable D call. The CDR3 sequence: CASSLGAPLHF. CDR3 DNA: TGTGCCAGCAGTTTAGGGGCACCCCTCCACTTT.